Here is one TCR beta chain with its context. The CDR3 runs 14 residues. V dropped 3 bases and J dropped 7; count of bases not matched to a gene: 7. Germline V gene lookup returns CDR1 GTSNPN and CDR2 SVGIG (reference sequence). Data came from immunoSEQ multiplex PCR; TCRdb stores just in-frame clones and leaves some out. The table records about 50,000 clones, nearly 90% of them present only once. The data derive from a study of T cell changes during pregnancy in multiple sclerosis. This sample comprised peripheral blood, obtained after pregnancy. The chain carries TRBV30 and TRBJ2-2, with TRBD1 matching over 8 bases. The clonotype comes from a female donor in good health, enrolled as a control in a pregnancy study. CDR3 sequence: CAWSGQGGNGELFF. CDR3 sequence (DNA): TGTGCCTGGAGCGGACAGGGAGGAAACGGGGAGCTGTTTTTT. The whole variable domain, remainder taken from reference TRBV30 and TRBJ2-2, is SQTIHQWPATLVQPVGSPLSLECTVEGTSNPNLYWYRQAAGRGLQLLFYSVGIGQISSEVPQNLSASRPQDRQFILSSKKLLLSDSGFYLCAWSGQGGNGELFFGEGSRLTVL.